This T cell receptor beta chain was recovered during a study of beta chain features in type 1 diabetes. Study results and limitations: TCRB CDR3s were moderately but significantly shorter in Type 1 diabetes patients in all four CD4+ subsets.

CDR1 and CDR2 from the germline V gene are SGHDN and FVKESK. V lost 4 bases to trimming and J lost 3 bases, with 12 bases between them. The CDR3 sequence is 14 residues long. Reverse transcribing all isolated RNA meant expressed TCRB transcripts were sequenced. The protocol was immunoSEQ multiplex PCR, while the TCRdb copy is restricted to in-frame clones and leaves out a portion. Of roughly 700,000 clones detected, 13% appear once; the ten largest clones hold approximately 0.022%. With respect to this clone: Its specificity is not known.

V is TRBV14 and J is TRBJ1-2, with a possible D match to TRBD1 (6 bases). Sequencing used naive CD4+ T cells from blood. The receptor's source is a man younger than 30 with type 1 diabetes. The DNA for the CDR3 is TGTGCCAGCAGCCCATGGAGGACAGACTATGGCTACACCTTC. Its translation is CASSPWRTDYGYTF. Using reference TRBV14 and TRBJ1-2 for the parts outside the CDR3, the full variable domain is EAGVTQFPSHSVIEKGQTVTLRCDPISGHDNLYWYRRVMGKEIKFLLHFVKESKQDESGMPNNRFLAERTGGTYSTLKVQPAELEDSGVYFCASSPWRTDYGYTFGSGTRLTVV.